The 11 T cell receptor beta chains reported below all come from one sample, sequenced in a study of blood T cell repertoires in COVID-19. Sequencing was performed with immunoSEQ multiplex PCR; in TCRdb, only in-frame clones are kept and a portion is missing. Of approximately 220,000 clones listed, just under 85% are singletons. Sequencing input: PBMCs or T cells enriched from blood (not recorded which). The receptors were sampled from a woman aged 40 to 50 with acute COVID-19.

A word on this clone: The same CDR3 can be traced to other DNA sequences in this sample. This chain links TRBV24-1 with TRBJ1-2; 7 bases agree with TRBD1. The germline gives CDR1 KGHDR, CDR2 SFDVKD. J gave up 5 bases and V 3 bases, and 2 bases lay outside the gene matches. CDR3 length: 13 residues. Here the CDR3 reads CATSDQGGYGYTF. The CDR3 coding sequence is TGTGCCACCAGTGATCAGGGGGGTTATGGCTACACCTTC.

This chain joins TRBV7-2 and TRBJ1-2; TRBD1 might be the D (6 bases). CDR3 length: 13 residues. The V end lost 1 base, the J end lost 7 bases, and 10 bases lay between the germline ends. Germline CDR1 is SGHTA and CDR2 is FQGNSA. The DNA of the CDR3 is TGTGCCAGCAGCTTAGAGGCAGGGGCTGGCTACACCTTC. As protein: CASSLEAGAGYTF. The full variable domain, with the rest looked up from reference TRBV7-2 and TRBJ1-2, is GAGVSQSPSNKVTEKGKDVELRCDPISGHTALYWYRQSLGQGLEFLIYFQGNSAPDKSGLPSDRFSAERTGGSVSTLTIQRTQQEDSAVYLCASSLEAGAGYTFGSGTRLTVV.

The chain uses TRBV19 and TRBJ2-7, with D perhaps matching TRBD2 (5 bases). With 7 bases removed from V and 3 bases from J, the gap between germline ends came to 13 bases. Per the germline V gene, CDR1 is LNHDA and CDR2 is SQIVND (reference sequence). The CDR3 loop spans 13 amino acids. In nucleotides, the CDR3 is TGTGCCAGTAATAACGCCGGGAACTACGAGCAGTACTTC. As protein: CASNNAGNYEQYF.

This chain connects TRBV7-2 to TRBJ1-5, with D hard to call. This CDR3 spans 13 amino acids. V shed 1 base and J shed 6 bases, with 7 bases lying between them. Germline CDR1 is SGHTA and CDR2 is FQGNSA. CDR3 region: CASSLERGQPQHF. The CDR3 bases are TGTGCCAGCAGCTTAGAACGGGGTCAGCCCCAGCATTTT.

V usage is TRBV11-2 and J usage is TRBJ2-2; 8 nucleotides line up with TRBD2. The CDR3 loop spans 16 amino acids. CDR1 is SGHAT and CDR2 is FQNNGV in the germline V gene. The trim removed 7 bases at V and 1 base at J, leaving 8 bases unmatched. In nucleotides, the CDR3 is TGTGCCAGCAAGGGATTAGCGGGACTGAACACCGGGGAGCTGTTTTTT. Amino acid sequence: CASKGLAGLNTGELFF.

The chain is built from TRBV27 and TRBJ2-5; 9 positions match TRBD1. This CDR3 has 18 amino acids. Germline CDR1 is MNHEY and CDR2 is SMNVEV (reference sequence). Trimming removed 3 bases from V and 4 bases from J; junction bases left unmatched: 15. CDR3 loop: CASSLGPPDRGKRETQYF. The CDR3 DNA reads TGTGCCAGCAGTTTGGGGCCGCCCGACAGGGGGAAGAGAGAGACCCAGTACTTC.

This clone is a singleton in its sample. The chain recombines TRBV3-1 (or the pseudogene TRBV3-2) with TRBJ2-5; 9 bases agree with TRBD1. Trimming took 1 base from V and 5 from J; bases not matched to a gene: 5. In germline, CDR1 is LGHDT, CDR2 YNNKEL (reference sequence). The CDR3 loop spans 15 amino acids. CDR3 DNA: TGTGCCAGCAGCCAAGTTGGGACAGGGACGGAGACCCAGTACTTC. This translates into CASSQVGTGTETQYF.

The chain links TRBV12-3 or TRBV12-4 to TRBJ1-4, with no clear D. Trimming removed 5 bases from V and 2 bases from J, with 3 bases in between. The CDR3 runs to 12 residues. In DNA form, the CDR3 reads TGTGCCAGCAGTCCGACTAATGAAAAACTGTTTTTT. Amino acids: CASSPTNEKLFF.

The chain employs TRBV3-1 (or the pseudogene TRBV3-2) and TRBJ2-1; perhaps TRBD1 as D (6 bases). The CDR3 consists of 16 residues. Deletions cut 0 bases from V and 7 bases from J, with 16 bases between. Looked up from germline, CDR1 is LGHDT and CDR2 is YNNKEL (reference sequence). CDR3 loop: CASSQDRGLRGNEQFF. CDR3 bases: TGTGCCAGCAGCCAAGATAGGGGGTTGAGGGGGAATGAGCAGTTCTTC.

The chain carries TRBV29-1 and TRBJ2-1; tentative D call: TRBD2 (6 bases). V lost 6 bases and J lost 7, with 19 bases in between. Per the germline V gene, CDR1 is SQVTM and CDR2 is ANQGSEA. CDR3 length equals 14 residues. CDR3 loop: CSVRDGGYTNEQFF. CDR3 nucleotides: TGCAGCGTCAGGGACGGGGGATATACAAATGAGCAGTTCTTC.

The sample holds many counts of this clone. The chain recombines TRBV5-1 with TRBJ1-1; D may be TRBD1 (6 bases). V gave up 4 bases and J gave up 1 base, with 11 bases separating them. The CDR3 runs to 14 residues. Germline loops: CDR1 SGHRS, CDR2 YFSETQ. CDR3 DNA sequence: TGCGCCAGCAGCAACCAACAGGGGAACACTGAAGCTTTCTTT. This encodes CASSNQQGNTEAFF. The full variable domain, rest sourced from reference TRBV5-1 and TRBJ1-1, is KAGVTQTPRYLIKTRGQQVTLSCSPISGHRSVSWYQQTPGQGLQFLFEYFSETQRNKGNFPGRFSGRQFSNSRSEMNVSTLELGDSALYLCASSNQQGNTEAFFGQGTRLTVV.